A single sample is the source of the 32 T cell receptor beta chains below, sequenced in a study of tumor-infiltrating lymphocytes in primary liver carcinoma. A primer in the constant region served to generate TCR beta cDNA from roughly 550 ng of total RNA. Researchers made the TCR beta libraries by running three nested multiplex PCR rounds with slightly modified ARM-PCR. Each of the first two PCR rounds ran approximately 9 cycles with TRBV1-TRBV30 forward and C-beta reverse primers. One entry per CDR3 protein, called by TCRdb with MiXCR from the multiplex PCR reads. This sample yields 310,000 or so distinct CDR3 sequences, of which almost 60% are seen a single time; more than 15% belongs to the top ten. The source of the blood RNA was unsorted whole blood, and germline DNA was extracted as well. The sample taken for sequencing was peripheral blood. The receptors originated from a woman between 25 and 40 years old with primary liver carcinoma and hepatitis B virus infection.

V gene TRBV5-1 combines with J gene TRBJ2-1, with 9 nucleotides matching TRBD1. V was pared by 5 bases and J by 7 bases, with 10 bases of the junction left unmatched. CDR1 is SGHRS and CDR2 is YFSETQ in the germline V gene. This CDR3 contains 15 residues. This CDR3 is CASSLGTGTKNEQFF. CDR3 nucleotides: TGCGCCAGCAGTCTAGGGACAGGGACTAAGAATGAGCAGTTCTTC.

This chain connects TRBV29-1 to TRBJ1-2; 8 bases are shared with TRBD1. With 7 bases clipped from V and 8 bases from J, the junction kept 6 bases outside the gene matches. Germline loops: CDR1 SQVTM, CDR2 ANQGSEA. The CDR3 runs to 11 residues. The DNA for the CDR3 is TGCAGCGCCTGGACAGGGAGAGGCTACACCTTC. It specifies CSAWTGRGYTF.

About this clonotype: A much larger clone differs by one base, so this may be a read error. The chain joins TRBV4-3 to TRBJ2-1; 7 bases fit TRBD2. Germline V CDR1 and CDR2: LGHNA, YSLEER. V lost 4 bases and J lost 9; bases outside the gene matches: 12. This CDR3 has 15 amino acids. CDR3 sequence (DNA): TGCGCCAGCAGCCCGGGACTACGGAACACCCTTGAGCAGTTCTTC. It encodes CASSPGLRNTLEQFF.

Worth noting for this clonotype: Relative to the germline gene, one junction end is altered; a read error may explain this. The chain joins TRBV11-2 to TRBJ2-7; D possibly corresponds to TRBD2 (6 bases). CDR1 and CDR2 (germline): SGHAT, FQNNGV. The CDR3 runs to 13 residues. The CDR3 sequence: CASSLGREAGHYF. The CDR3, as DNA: TGTGCCAGTAGCTTGGGCAGGGAGGCTGGGCATTACTTC.

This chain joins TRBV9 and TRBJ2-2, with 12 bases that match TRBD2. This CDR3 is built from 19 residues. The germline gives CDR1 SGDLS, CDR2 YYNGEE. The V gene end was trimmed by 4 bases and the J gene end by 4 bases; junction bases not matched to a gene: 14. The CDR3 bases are TGTGCCAGCAGCCTACGCCCGCAAAGACTAGCGGGAGTCACCGGGGAGCTGTTTTTT. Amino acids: CASSLRPQRLAGVTGELFF.

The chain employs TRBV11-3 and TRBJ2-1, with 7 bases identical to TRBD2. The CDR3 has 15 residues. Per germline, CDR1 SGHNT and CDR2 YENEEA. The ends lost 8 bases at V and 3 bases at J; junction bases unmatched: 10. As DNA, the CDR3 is TGTGCCAGCGGCCAGATGTGGGAGGGCTACAATGAGCAGTTCTTC. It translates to CASGQMWEGYNEQFF.

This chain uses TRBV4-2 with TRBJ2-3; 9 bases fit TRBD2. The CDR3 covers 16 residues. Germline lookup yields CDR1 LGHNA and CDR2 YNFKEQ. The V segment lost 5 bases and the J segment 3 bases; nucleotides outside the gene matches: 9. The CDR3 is CASSTNLAGNTDTQYF. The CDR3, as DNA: TGTGCCAGCAGCACCAATCTAGCGGGAAATACAGATACGCAGTATTTT.

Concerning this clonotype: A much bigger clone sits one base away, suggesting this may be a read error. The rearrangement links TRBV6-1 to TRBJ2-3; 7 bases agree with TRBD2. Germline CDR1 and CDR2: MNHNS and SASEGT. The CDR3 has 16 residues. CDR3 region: CASSSPLAVTTDTRYF. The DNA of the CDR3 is TGTGCCAGCAGCTCGCCCCTAGCGGTTACCACAGATACGCGGTATTTT.

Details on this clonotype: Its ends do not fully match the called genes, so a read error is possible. CDR3 region: CTSSQNQGVPAFF. The DNA for the CDR3 is TGTACCAGCAGTCAAAACCAGGGGGTCCCAGCTTTCTTT. The rearrangement joins TRBV28 to TRBJ1-1; 7 bases map to TRBD1. This CDR3 has 13 amino acids. CDR1 is MDHEN and CDR2 is SYDVKM in the germline V gene.

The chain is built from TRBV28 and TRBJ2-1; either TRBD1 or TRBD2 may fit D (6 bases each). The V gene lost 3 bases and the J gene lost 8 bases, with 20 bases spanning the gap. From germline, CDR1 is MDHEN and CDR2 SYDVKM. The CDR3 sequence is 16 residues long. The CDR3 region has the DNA TGTGCCAGCAGTTTTGGCCGGGGGCCAAGGGGGGATGAGCAGTTCTTC. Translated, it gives CASSFGRGPRGDEQFF.

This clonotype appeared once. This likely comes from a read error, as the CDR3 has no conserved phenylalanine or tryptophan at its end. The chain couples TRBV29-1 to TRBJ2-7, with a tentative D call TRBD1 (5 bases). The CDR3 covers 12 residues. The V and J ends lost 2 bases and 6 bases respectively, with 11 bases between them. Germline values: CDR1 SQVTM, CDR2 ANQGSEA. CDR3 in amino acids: CSVESKGREQYS. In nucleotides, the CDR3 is TGCAGCGTTGAATCGAAGGGGCGCGAGCAGTACTCC.

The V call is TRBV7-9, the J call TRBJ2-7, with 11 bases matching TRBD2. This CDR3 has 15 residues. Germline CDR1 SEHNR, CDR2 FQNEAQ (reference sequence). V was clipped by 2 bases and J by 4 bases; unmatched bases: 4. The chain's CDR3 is CASSLPGLADYEQYF. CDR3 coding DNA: TGTGCCAGCAGCTTACCGGGACTAGCGGATTACGAGCAGTACTTC.

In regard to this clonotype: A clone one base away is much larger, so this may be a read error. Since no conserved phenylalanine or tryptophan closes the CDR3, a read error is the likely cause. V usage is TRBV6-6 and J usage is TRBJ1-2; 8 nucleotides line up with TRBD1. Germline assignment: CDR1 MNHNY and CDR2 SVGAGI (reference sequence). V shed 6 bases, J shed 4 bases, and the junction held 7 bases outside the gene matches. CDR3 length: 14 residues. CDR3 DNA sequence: TGTGCCAGCAGGGATCAGGGGGCTGCCTATGGCTACACCATC. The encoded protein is CASRDQGAAYGYTI.

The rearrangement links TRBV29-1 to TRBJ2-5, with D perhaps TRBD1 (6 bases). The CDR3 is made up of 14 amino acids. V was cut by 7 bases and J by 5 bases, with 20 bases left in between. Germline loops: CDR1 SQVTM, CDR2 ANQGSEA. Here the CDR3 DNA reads TGCAGCGGAAAGCAGGGGTCCGTCTCGGAGACCCAGTACTTC. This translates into CSGKQGSVSETQYF.

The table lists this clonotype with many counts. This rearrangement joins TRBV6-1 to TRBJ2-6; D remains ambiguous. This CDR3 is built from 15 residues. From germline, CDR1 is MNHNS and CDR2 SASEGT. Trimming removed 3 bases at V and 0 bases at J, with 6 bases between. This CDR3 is CASSDRYSGANVLTF. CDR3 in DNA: TGTGCCAGCAGTGATAGATACTCTGGGGCCAACGTCCTGACTTTC.

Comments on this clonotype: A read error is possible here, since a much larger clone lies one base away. DNA of the CDR3: TGCGCCGGCAGCCAATGGGACAGAGAAAAACTGTTTTTT. It encodes CAGSQWDREKLFF. The chain employs TRBV4-1 and TRBJ1-4; TRBD1 agrees at 7 bases. The CDR3 is made up of 13 amino acids. The V gene's germline CDR1 is MGHRA and CDR2 YSYEKL.

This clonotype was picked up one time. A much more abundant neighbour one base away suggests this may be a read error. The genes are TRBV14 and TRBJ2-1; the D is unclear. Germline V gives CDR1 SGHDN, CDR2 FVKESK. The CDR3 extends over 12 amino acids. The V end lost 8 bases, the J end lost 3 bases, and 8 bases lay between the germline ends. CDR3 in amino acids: CASGCFYNEQFF. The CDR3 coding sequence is TGTGCCAGCGGGTGCTTCTACAATGAGCAGTTCTTC.

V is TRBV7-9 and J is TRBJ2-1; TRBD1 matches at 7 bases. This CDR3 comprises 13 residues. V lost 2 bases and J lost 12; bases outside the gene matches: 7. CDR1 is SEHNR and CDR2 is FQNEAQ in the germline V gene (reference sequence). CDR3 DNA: TGTGCCAGCAGCTTAACCAGCCCAGGGGGGCAGTTCTTC. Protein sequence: CASSLTSPGGQFF.

DNA for the CDR3: TGTGCCAGCAGCGGGGGACTGAGGTACAATGAGCAGTTCTTC. As protein: CASSGGLRYNEQFF. The V call is TRBV13, the J call TRBJ2-1, with a weak D call TRBD2 (6 bases). Germline V gene sequence: CDR1 PRHDT, CDR2 FYEKMQ (reference sequence). Trimming removed 5 bases from V and 4 bases from J, with 12 bases in between. This CDR3 contains 14 residues.

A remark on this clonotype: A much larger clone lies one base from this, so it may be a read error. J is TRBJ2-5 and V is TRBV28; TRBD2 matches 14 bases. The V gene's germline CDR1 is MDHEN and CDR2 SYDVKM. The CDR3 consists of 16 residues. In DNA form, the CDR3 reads TGTGCCAGCAAGAATGGACTAGCGGGAGGTCAAGGGACCCAGTACTTC. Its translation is CASKNGLAGGQGTQYF.

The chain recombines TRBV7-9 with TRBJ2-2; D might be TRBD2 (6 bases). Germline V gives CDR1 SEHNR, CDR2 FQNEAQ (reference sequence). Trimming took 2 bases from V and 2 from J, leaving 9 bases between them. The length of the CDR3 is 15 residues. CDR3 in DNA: TGTGCCAGCAGCTTACCGGGGGTAAACACCGGGGAGCTGTTTTTT. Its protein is CASSLPGVNTGELFF.

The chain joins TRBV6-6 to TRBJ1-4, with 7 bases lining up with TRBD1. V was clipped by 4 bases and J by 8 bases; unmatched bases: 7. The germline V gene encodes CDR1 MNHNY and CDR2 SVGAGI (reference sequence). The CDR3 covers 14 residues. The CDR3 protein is CASSLTGAGEKLFF. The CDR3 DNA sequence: TGTGCCAGCAGTTTAACAGGGGCCGGAGAAAAACTGTTTTTT.

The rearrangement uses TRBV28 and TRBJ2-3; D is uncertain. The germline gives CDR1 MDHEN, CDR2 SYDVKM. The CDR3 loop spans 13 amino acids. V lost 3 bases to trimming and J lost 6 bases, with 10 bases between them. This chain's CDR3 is CASSFNNADTQYF. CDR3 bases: TGTGCCAGCAGTTTTAACAACGCTGATACGCAGTATTTT.

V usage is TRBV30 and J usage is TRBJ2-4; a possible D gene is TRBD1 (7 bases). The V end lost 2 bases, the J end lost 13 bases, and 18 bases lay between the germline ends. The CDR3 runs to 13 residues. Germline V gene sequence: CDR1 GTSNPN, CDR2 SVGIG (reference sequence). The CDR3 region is CAWSQGGLDEQYF. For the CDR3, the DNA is TGTGCCTGGAGTCAGGGGGGATTAGATGAGCAGTACTTC.

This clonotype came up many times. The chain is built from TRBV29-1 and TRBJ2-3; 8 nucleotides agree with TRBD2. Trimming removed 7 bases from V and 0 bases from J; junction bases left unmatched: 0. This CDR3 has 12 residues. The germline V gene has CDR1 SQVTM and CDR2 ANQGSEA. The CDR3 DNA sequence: TGCAGCGCTAGCGGGAGCACAGATACGCAGTATTTT. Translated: CSASGSTDTQYF.

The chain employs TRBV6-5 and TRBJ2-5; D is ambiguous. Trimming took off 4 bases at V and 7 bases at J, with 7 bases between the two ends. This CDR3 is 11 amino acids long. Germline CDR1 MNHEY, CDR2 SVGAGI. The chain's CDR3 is CASSFGMTQYF. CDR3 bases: TGTGCCAGCAGTTTCGGAATGACCCAGTACTTC.

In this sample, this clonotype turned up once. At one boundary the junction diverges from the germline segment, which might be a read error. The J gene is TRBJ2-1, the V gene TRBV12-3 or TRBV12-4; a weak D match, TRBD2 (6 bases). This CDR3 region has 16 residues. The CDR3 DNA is TGTGCCAGCAGTTTTACGGGGCGGGGATTTTACAATGAGCACTTCTTC. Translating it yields CASSFTGRGFYNEHFF.

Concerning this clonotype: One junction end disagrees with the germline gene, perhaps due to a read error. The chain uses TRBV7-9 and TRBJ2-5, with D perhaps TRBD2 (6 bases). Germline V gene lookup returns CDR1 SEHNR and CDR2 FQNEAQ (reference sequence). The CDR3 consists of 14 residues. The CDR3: CASSLRQGGETQYF. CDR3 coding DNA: TGTGCCAGCAGCTTACGTCAGGGCGGGGAGACTCAGTACTTC.

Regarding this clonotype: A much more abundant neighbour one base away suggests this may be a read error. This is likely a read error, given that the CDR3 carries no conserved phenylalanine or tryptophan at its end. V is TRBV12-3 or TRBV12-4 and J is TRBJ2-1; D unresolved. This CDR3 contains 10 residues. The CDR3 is CAVGYNEQFL. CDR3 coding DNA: TGTGCGGTGGGGTACAATGAGCAGTTCTTA.

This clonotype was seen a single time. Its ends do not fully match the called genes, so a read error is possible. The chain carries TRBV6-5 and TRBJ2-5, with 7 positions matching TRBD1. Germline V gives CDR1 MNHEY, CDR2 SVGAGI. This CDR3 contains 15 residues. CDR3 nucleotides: TGTGCCAACAGTTCGCTCGGGACAGAGAGAGAGACCCAGTACTTC. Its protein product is CANSSLGTERETQYF.

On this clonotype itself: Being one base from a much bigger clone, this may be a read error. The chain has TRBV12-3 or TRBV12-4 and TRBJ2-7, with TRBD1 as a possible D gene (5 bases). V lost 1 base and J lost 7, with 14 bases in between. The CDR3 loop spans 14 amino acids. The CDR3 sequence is CASSLEGLIGEQYF. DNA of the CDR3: TGTGCCAGCAGTTTAGAGGGGCTGATAGGGGAGCAGTACTTC.

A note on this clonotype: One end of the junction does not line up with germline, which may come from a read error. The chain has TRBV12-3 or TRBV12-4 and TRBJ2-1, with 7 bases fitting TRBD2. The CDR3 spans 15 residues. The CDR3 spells CAGSLKAGTYNEQFF. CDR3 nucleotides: TGTGCCGGCAGTTTAAAAGCGGGAACCTACAATGAGCAGTTCTTC.